One and the same sample provided the 30 T cell receptor beta chains below, sequenced in a study of post-analysis software for immune sequencing data. The study, taken as a whole, reports: Included in a set of five TRBV segments more frequent in patients than controls were TRBV5-6, TRBV5-1 and TRBV20-1.

Their antigens are not known. Each TCR beta cDNA library carried unique molecular identifiers. TCRdb fed the PCR reads into MiXCR, producing one record per CDR3 protein. There are about 820,000 distinct CDR3 sequences in the sample; approximately 57% occur only once, and 4% to 5.5% lies in the top ten. The sequencing input was blood. These receptors all stem from a girl aged 5 to 17 with multiple sclerosis.

The chain is built from TRBV12-3 or TRBV12-4 and TRBJ1-4, with TRBD1 matching 8 bases. V lost 5 bases, J lost 7 bases, and 15 bases stayed unmatched. The CDR3 is 17 amino acids. The CDR3 is CASSHPTLTGVLEKLFF. DNA for the CDR3: TGTGCCAGCAGTCACCCTACACTGACAGGGGTACTTGAAAAACTGTTTTTT.

The V call is TRBV24-1, the J call TRBJ2-7, with TRBD2 matching 12 bases. There are 15 residues in the CDR3. Germline V CDR1 and CDR2: KGHDR, SFDVKD. V was clipped by 3 bases and J by 6 bases; unmatched bases: 5. The CDR3 DNA reads as TGTGCCACCAGTGATCCGACTAGCGGGAGTGGCGAGCAGTACTTC. It specifies CATSDPTSGSGEQYF.

The chain combines TRBV11-2 with TRBJ1-6, with a weak D call TRBD1 (5 bases). The V and J ends lost 6 bases and 1 base respectively, with 7 bases between them. This CDR3 spans 14 amino acids. Germline V lookup: CDR1 SGHAT, CDR2 FQNNGV. The CDR3 here is CASSRGSYNSPLHF. The CDR3 bases are TGTGCCAGCAGTAGGGGTTCCTATAATTCACCCCTCCACTTT.

This clonotype was counted at least ten times. The chain has TRBV12-3 or TRBV12-4 and TRBJ2-1, with 11 bases lining up with TRBD2. Trimming took 3 bases from V and 7 from J; bases not matched to a gene: 2. The CDR3 loop spans 14 amino acids. CDR3 sequence reads: CASSLGTSGNEQFF. The CDR3 DNA reads TGTGCCAGCAGTTTGGGGACTAGCGGTAATGAGCAGTTCTTC.

The chain has TRBV12-3 or TRBV12-4 and TRBJ1-2; TRBD1 is a possible D gene (5 bases). The CDR3 extends over 12 amino acids. Trimming cost V 2 bases and J 8 bases, with 9 bases left between them. The chain's CDR3 is CASSLRWGGYTF. CDR3 nucleotide sequence: TGTGCCAGCAGTTTACGTTGGGGCGGCTACACCTTC.

The genes are TRBV18 and TRBJ2-4, with a possible D match to TRBD2 (6 bases). Between the trimmed V and J ends, which lost 6 bases and 4 bases, there was a span of 22 bases. This CDR3 comprises 17 residues. Germline values: CDR1 KGHSH, CDR2 LQKENI. CDR3 in DNA: TGTGCCAGCTCGGCCGGGACGCCCCTGGGGGGAAAAAACATTCAGTACTTC. It yields the protein CASSAGTPLGGKNIQYF.

The chain employs TRBV7-2 and TRBJ2-5, with D perhaps matching TRBD2 (7 bases). The CDR3 totals 14 residues. Per the germline V gene, CDR1 is SGHTA and CDR2 is FQGNSA. The V end was cut by 0 bases, the J end by 4 bases, with 9 bases between. The CDR3 loop is CASSLAGGPETQYF. In DNA form, the CDR3 reads TGTGCCAGCAGCTTAGCGGGGGGGCCAGAGACCCAGTACTTC.

This clonotype has more than one count but fewer than ten. CDR3 in amino acids: CASSWERGLAETYEQYF. CDR3 nucleotide sequence: TGCGCCAGCAGCTGGGAACGGGGACTAGCGGAAACCTACGAGCAGTACTTC. V is TRBV5-1 and J is TRBJ2-7; 11 positions agree with TRBD2. CDR1 is SGHRS, CDR2 YFSETQ, per germline. This CDR3 is 17 amino acids long. V dropped 3 bases and J dropped 2; count of bases not matched to a gene: 10.

This chain uses TRBV20-1 with TRBJ1-1; D gene ambiguous. The V end was cut by 5 bases, the J end by 1 base, with 11 bases between. The CDR3 has 13 amino acids. The germline V gene has CDR1 DFQATT and CDR2 SNEGSKA (reference sequence). CDR3 nucleotides: TGCAGTGCTCCCGGTGAGGGGAACACTGAAGCTTTCTTT. Translated, it gives CSAPGEGNTEAFF.

This clonotype was seen more than once but under ten times. The rearrangement uses TRBV10-3 and TRBJ1-2; 8 positions match TRBD1. The V gene end was trimmed by 6 bases and the J gene end by 5 bases; junction bases not matched to a gene: 8. This CDR3 is built from 14 residues. CDR1 is ENHRY, CDR2 SYGVKD, per germline. The CDR3 sequence: CAISPGQGGYGYTF. The DNA for the CDR3 is TGTGCCATCAGCCCCGGACAGGGTGGGTATGGCTACACCTTC.

The chain joins TRBV20-1 to TRBJ2-1; no clear D. The V gene's germline CDR1 is DFQATT and CDR2 SNEGSKA (reference sequence). The CDR3 runs to 13 residues. Trimming removed 0 bases at V and 9 bases at J, with 12 bases between. The CDR3 loop is CSARDVLGLEQFF. The DNA for the CDR3 is TGCAGTGCTAGAGATGTACTTGGTCTTGAGCAGTTCTTC.

V is TRBV5-1 and J is TRBJ2-7, with 14 bases matching TRBD2. V was pared by 4 bases and J by 5 bases, with 5 bases of the junction left unmatched. Germline V gene sequence: CDR1 SGHRS, CDR2 YFSETQ. This CDR3 has 15 amino acids. CDR3 bases: TGCGCCAGCAGCGGCGGACTAGCGGGGGGTGACGAGCAGTACTTC. Protein sequence: CASSGGLAGGDEQYF.

The CDR3 DNA reads as TGCGCCAGCAGCCAAGATCACGGACCTCAGCCCCAGCATTTT. It translates to CASSQDHGPQPQHF. This rearrangement joins TRBV4-1 to TRBJ1-5; D is uncertain. The CDR3 spans 14 residues. Germline CDR1 and CDR2: MGHRA and YSYEKL. V was cut by 0 bases and J by 6 bases, with 9 bases left in between.

This clonotype was recorded a few times. The J gene is TRBJ2-3, the V gene TRBV5-1, with 7 nucleotides matching TRBD2. The CDR3 is 14 amino acids. J gave up 2 bases and V 6 bases, and 6 bases lay outside the gene matches. CDR1 SGHRS and CDR2 YFSETQ come from the germline V gene. CDR3 sequence (DNA): TGCGCCAGCACCGGGAGGTATTCCACAGATACGCAGTATTTT. Encoded protein: CASTGRYSTDTQYF.

The J gene is TRBJ2-7, the V gene TRBV6-5, with D possibly called TRBD1 or TRBD2 (5 bases each). The CDR3 contains 16 residues. Trimming took off 6 bases at V and 2 bases at J, with 20 bases between the two ends. Germline CDR1 is MNHEY and CDR2 is SVGAGI. The CDR3 DNA follows: TGTGCCAGCAGCTCGGCCGGGCCCCGGGGCACCTACGAGCAGTACTTC. Amino acid sequence: CASSSAGPRGTYEQYF.

In its sample, this clonotype was seen a few times. The genes are TRBV20-1 and TRBJ2-7, with D tentatively TRBD1 or TRBD2 (6 bases each). The J call could be wrong; TRBJ2-5 is a better fit for the DNA end. The CDR3 has 12 amino acids. CDR1 and CDR2 from the germline V gene are DFQATT and SNEGSKA (reference sequence). The CDR3 protein is CSARYGGETQYF. CDR3 in DNA: TGCAGTGCTAGATACGGGGGCGAGACCCAGTACTTC.

The chain employs TRBV20-1 and TRBJ2-7, with 7 positions matching TRBD2. CDR3 length: 13 residues. V was clipped by 1 base and J by 5 bases; unmatched bases: 5. Germline CDR1 is DFQATT and CDR2 is SNEGSKA (reference sequence). CDR3 sequence reads: CSARGLLANEQYF. CDR3 nucleotide sequence: TGCAGTGCTAGAGGCTTACTAGCGAACGAGCAGTACTTC.

The chain couples TRBV7-8 to TRBJ2-5; 10 nucleotides align to TRBD1. Gene TRBJ2-7 matches the end of the DNA better, so the J call may be wrong. The CDR3 has 14 amino acids. Looked up from germline, CDR1 is SGHVS and CDR2 is FQNEAQ. The CDR3 DNA sequence: TGTGCCAGCAGCTCCCGGGACAGGGGCAACGAGCAGTACTTC. Protein: CASSSRDRGNEQYF.

This clonotype was recorded a few times. CDR3: CSARTLAGVTYEQYF. The CDR3 bases are TGCAGTGCTCGGACCCTGGCAGGGGTCACCTACGAGCAGTACTTC. The gene calls are TRBV20-1 and TRBJ2-5; the D gene is possibly TRBD1 (6 bases). Judging by the DNA end, TRBJ2-7 fits better; the J call may be wrong. Germline V gives CDR1 DFQATT, CDR2 SNEGSKA (reference sequence). The CDR3 runs to 15 residues.

Remarks on this clonotype: A read error is possible here, since a much larger clone lies one base away. The chain joins TRBV7-2 to TRBJ2-1; D is unresolved. The CDR3 extends over 11 amino acids. Germline loops: CDR1 SGHTA, CDR2 FQGNSA. Trimming shortened V by 4 bases and J by 6 bases, and 4 bases separated the two germline ends. The CDR3 region is CASSSTNEQFF. DNA for the CDR3: TGTGCCAGCAGCTCCACCAATGAGCAGTTCTTC.

The genes are TRBV18 and TRBJ1-3; possible D gene TRBD1, 5 bases. With 3 bases removed from V and 2 bases from J, the gap between germline ends came to 11 bases. The CDR3 runs to 15 residues. Germline CDR1 and CDR2: KGHSH and LQKENI. CDR3: CASSPKTATGNTIYF. Written as DNA, the CDR3 is TGTGCCAGCTCACCTAAGACAGCGACTGGAAACACCATATATTTT.

Only one count was recorded for this clonotype. The chain recombines TRBV20-1 with TRBJ2-5, with a weak D call TRBD1 (6 bases). The CDR3 totals 12 residues. Trimming stripped 6 bases from V and 2 bases from J, with 10 bases between. Germline assignment: CDR1 DFQATT and CDR2 SNEGSKA (reference sequence). CDR3 amino acids: CSARQEQETQYF. As DNA, the CDR3 is TGCAGTGCCAGACAGGAGCAAGAGACCCAGTACTTC.

The chain uses TRBV9 and TRBJ2-3, with 8 bases lining up with TRBD2. CDR1 is SGDLS and CDR2 is YYNGEE in the germline V gene. The CDR3 loop spans 16 amino acids. Trimming removed 2 bases from V and 0 bases from J; junction bases left unmatched: 5. The CDR3 spells CASSVGTRSSTDTQYF. DNA of the CDR3: TGTGCCAGCAGCGTGGGGACTAGATCTAGCACAGATACGCAGTATTTT.

This clonotype was seen a single time. The CDR3 sequence is CATSRDLSGQIYQPQHF. The DNA of the CDR3 is TGTGCCACCAGCAGAGATCTTTCAGGGCAGATTTATCAGCCCCAGCATTTT. The chain couples TRBV15 to TRBJ1-5; D is perhaps TRBD1 (5 bases). V dropped 0 bases and J dropped 5 bases, with 17 bases sitting between them. The CDR3 runs to 17 residues. In germline, CDR1 is LNHNV, CDR2 YYDKDF (reference sequence).

This sequence joins TRBV18 and TRBJ1-2; no reliable D call. CDR1 and CDR2 (germline): KGHSH, LQKENI. This CDR3 comprises 14 residues. V lost 3 bases, J lost 1 base, and 9 bases lay in between. The CDR3 spells CASSPTTFNYGYTF. CDR3 sequence (DNA): TGTGCCAGCTCACCTACGACATTTAACTATGGCTACACCTTC.

The genes are TRBV15 and TRBJ2-7, with D possibly being TRBD1 (5 bases). Deletions cut 0 bases from V and 1 base from J, with 7 bases between. The CDR3 covers 14 residues. CDR1 LNHNV and CDR2 YYDKDF come from the germline V gene (reference sequence). The CDR3, as DNA: TGTGCCACCAGCAGAGATCAGGGTTCCTACGAGCAGTACTTC. Amino acids: CATSRDQGSYEQYF.

The rearrangement uses TRBV3-1 and TRBJ2-5; possible D gene TRBD2, 5 bases. The CDR3 consists of 15 residues. Trimming removed 2 bases at V and 5 bases at J, with 15 bases between. Looked up from germline, CDR1 is LGHDT and CDR2 is YNNKEL (reference sequence). CDR3 in amino acids: CASSQLLASSETQYF. The CDR3 DNA follows: TGTGCCAGCAGCCAACTTCTAGCAAGTAGTGAGACCCAGTACTTC.

This chain joins TRBV7-2 and TRBJ2-7, with a possible D match to TRBD1 (5 bases). This CDR3 comprises 14 residues. Trimming took off 4 bases at V and 4 bases at J, with 14 bases between the two ends. In germline, CDR1 is SGHTA, CDR2 FQGNSA. CDR3 sequence reads: CASSSLGQLYEQYF. CDR3 in DNA: TGTGCCAGCAGCTCCCTGGGGCAGCTATACGAGCAGTACTTC.

V usage is TRBV12-3 or TRBV12-4 and J usage is TRBJ2-1, with 9 bases lining up with TRBD2. This CDR3 contains 15 residues. V was clipped by 5 bases and J by 13 bases; unmatched bases: 15. The CDR3 region is CASSRPGTSPPCQFF. Here the CDR3 DNA reads TGTGCCAGCAGTCGCCCCGGGACTAGCCCCCCTTGCCAGTTCTTC.

This clonotype has a handful of counts. The chain is built from TRBV20-1 and TRBJ2-5; unclear D gene. The end of the DNA aligns better with TRBJ2-7, so the J call may be wrong. CDR1 and CDR2 from the germline V gene are DFQATT and SNEGSKA (reference sequence). This CDR3 is built from 10 residues. CDR3 in DNA: TGCAGTGCTAGGGGCAACGAGCAGTACTTC. Encoded protein: CSARGNEQYF.